This T cell receptor beta chain was documented in a study of identical twins. Study-wide results and limits: Among monozygotic twins, out-of-frame TCR alpha sharing exceeded what models predicted.

Concerning this clonotype itself: The antigen is unknown.

Unmatched junction bases numbered 9, after V lost 4 bases and J lost 7 bases. The length of the CDR3 is 15 residues. Germline assignment: CDR1 SQVTM and CDR2 ANQGSEA. Via MiXCR, TCRdb re-called the 5' RACE reads, giving one row per CDR3 protein. The table includes about 240,000 distinct CDR3 sequences, 6% to 8% detected once. All donors comprised healthy Caucasians. This same sample was also part of a study on yellow fever vaccine responses in identical twins.

The sequence was collected from a woman in her late teens or twenties in good health. The rearrangement uses TRBV29-1 and TRBJ2-2, with 10 bases fitting TRBD2. Specimen: CD8+ T cells sorted from blood. CDR3 DNA sequence: TGCAGCGTTGGGCTAGCGGGGGATTTAGTCGGGGAGCTGTTTTTT. Translated: CSVGLAGDLVGELFF.